The entry below describes one T cell receptor beta chain. The antigen this receptor binds is unknown. Base qualities are not at hand, and no much larger clone is one base apart. The donors were healthy, HIV-negative adults with no recently reported acute infections or vaccinations. Every donor was a Caucasian adult residing in Nashville, Tennessee, USA. CD4+ T cells were enriched by magnetic negative selection, after which naive cells were positively selected on CD45RA and the negative fraction was taken as the memory subset. Blood was collected by leukapheresis, and PBMCs were isolated by Ficoll-Histopaque density gradient centrifugation and then cryopreserved in liquid nitrogen vapor phase. Purity and quantity of every magnetically sorted T cell population were checked by analytical flow cytometry. Each sorted fraction had its genomic DNA isolated and then quantified by UV absorbance on a Nanodrop 2000c.

This entry comes from a study of shared clonotypes between healthy human individuals (TCRdb year 2020). Background for the entire study: The cohort included three men and two women between 18 and 49 years of age. Per donor, three plates each were used for CD4 naive and CD4 memory, two for CD8 naive, and one for CD8 memory. To estimate repertoire size and how much clonotype sharing occurs between individuals, the study deeply sequenced the blood TCR repertoires of roughly 5 healthy adults. Libraries were prepared and TCR repertoires were sequenced by different laboratories using diverse techniques, in order to increase sequencing depth and limit assay-specific biases. Between about 0.85 and 9.5 billion PBMCs per donor were obtained by leukapheresis.

Paper-wide results and their limitations: Sampling was restricted to blood, and TCR repertoires in tissue are likely to differ from TCR repertoires in blood. Because the study included a small number of donors, the genetic and exposure-history diversity represented was limited. Even with the large sequencing depth, rarefaction of the sorted-subset datasets indicated that sequencing was incomplete. Across a few donors, roughly 5.4% of naive CD4, over 3% of naive CD8, roughly 2.2% of memory CD4, and approximately 0.4% of memory CD8 clonotypes were shared. Pairwise subsampling led to the expectation that sequencing depth would affect the degree of clonotype sharing among donors. Compared with non-shared clonotypes, the clonotypes found in all four sorted-subset donors had higher generation probabilities. Naive subsets generally had larger estimated clonotype richness than memory subsets.

From cysteine to phenylalanine, the CDR3 is 16 amino acids long. Here the CDR3 DNA is all that survives: 48 bases in frame from base 1. Trimmed from V: 3 bases; trimmed from J: 4 bases; junction bases lacking a gene match: 11. The germline V gene sets CDR1 to LGHNA and CDR2 to YNFKEQ. TCR CDR3 regions were amplified from genomic DNA by multiplex PCR using the deep immunoSEQ assay. Genomic DNA extracted from each cell subset was distributed evenly over all wells of several immunoSEQ 96-well plates, and each plate served as one replicate. For sorted subsets, each replicate PCR was loaded with about 0.2 ug genomic DNA, equivalent to approximately 27,000 T cell genomes. The purified libraries were quantified using a Qubit 3.0 fluorometer, sized with a Bioanalyzer 2100, and then quantified again using the KAPA Library Quantification kit. Every immunoSEQ 96-well plate was sequenced on a separate single-read 150-cycle Illumina NextSeq 550 flow cell. Under the source paper's analysis protocol: Because only junctional sequences without quality scores were contained in the immunoSEQ output, filtering matching that applied to full-length reads could not be performed. To assign V/J genes and CDR3, sequences were annotated using PyIR, a Python wrapper for IgBLAST v1.9, with IMGT germline references. Reads were filtered out if the reads had weak V/J assignments (E-value above 1e-6), no CDR3, stop codons, out-of-frame junctions, or ambiguous translated residues. V3J clonotypes were defined as sequences sharing an identical inferred V gene, J gene, and CDR3 amino acid sequence. Percentage overlap between repertoires was computed as shared unique clonotypes divided by the size of the smaller repertoire. Richness of each repertoire was evaluated using RTK rarefaction, the Chao1 estimator, and Recon v2.1 estimates of unobserved clonotypes. Generation probabilities for all TCRbeta clonotypes obtained by the gDNA method from four donors were computed using OLGA. In TCRdb, the immuneACCESS table is reduced to in-frame sequences with V and J assigned. These tables do not hold every clone; where another copy was compared, an unresolved V gene accounts for under half, and the others remain unexplained. That table is the source of V, J and clone size, and D and trimming were worked out from the DNA. Present in this sample are millions of clones, around nine tenths of which were seen just once. The ten biggest clones cover about 0.13% of the sample.

The clonotype comes from a man between 18 and 29 years old in good health. What was sequenced was naive CD4+ T cells sorted from blood. Per the publication, the cell subset or site label means: CD45RA+ positively selected. This receptor chain uses TRBV4-2 and TRBJ1-2; TRBD1 agrees with 7 junctional bases. The sequenced DNA: TGTGCCAGCAGCCACACACTCGACAGGGCGGTCTATGGCTACACCTTC. Translated, it gives CASSHTLDRAVYGYTF.